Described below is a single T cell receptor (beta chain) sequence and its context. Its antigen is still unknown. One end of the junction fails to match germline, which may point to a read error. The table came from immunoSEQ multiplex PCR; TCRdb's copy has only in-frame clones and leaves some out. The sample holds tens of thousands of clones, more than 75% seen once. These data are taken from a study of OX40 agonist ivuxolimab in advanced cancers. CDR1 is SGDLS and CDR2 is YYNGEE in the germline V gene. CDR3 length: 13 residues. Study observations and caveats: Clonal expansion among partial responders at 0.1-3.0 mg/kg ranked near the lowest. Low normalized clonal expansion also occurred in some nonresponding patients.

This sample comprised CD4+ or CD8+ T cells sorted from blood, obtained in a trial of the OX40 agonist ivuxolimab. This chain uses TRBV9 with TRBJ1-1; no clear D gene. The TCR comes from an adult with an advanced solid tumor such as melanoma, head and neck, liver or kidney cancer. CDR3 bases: TGTGCCAGCAGCGTAGATATGAAAACTGAAGCTTTCTTT. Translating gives CASSVDMKTEAFF.